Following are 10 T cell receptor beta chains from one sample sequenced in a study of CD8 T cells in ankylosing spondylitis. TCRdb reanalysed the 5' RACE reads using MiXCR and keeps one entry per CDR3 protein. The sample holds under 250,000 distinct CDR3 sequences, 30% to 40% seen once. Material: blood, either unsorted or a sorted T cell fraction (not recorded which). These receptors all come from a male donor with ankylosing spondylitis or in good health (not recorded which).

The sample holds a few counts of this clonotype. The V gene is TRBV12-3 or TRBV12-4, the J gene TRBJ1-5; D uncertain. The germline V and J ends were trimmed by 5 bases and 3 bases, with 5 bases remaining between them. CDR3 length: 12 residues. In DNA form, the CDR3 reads TGTGCCAGCAGTGCGGACAATCAGCCCCAGCATTTT. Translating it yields CASSADNQPQHF.

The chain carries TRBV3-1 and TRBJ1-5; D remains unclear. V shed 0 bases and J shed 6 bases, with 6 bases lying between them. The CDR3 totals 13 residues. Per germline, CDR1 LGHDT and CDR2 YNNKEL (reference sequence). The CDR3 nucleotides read TGTGCCAGCAGCCAAGAATTGGGTCAGCCCCAGCATTTT. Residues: CASSQELGQPQHF.

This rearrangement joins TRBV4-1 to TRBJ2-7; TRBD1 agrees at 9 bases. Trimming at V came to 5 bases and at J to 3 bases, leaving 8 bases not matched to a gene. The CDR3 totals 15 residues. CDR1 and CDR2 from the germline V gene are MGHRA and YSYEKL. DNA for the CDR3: TGCGCCAGCAGCAACGGACAGGGGAACTTCTACGAGCAGTACTTC. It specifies CASSNGQGNFYEQYF.

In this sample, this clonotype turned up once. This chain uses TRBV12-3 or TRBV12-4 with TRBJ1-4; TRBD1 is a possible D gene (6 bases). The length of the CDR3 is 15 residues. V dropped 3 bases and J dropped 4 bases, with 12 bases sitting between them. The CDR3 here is CASSFRTASNEKLFF. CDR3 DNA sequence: TGTGCCAGCAGTTTTCGGACAGCCAGTAATGAAAAACTGTTTTTT.

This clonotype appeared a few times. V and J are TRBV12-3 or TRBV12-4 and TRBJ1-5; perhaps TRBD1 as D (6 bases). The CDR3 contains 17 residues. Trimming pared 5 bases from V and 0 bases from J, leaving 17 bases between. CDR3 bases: TGTGCCAGCAGTGTAGGACAGATAAACTATAGCAATCAGCCCCAGCATTTT. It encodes CASSVGQINYSNQPQHF.

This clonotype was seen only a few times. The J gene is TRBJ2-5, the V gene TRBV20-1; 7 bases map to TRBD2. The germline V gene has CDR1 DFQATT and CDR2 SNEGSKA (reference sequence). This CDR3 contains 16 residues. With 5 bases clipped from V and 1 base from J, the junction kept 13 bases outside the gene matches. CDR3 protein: CSAPTRLAETQETQYF. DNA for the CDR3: TGCAGTGCTCCGACCCGCCTAGCGGAGACCCAAGAGACCCAGTACTTC.

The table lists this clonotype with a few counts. The CDR3 here is CSARDLGRAYEQYF. The CDR3, as DNA: TGCAGTGCTAGAGATTTGGGCAGGGCCTACGAGCAGTACTTC. The V gene is TRBV20-1, the J gene TRBJ2-7; possibly TRBD1 for D (5 bases). The CDR3 has 14 amino acids. V shed 0 bases and J shed 2 bases, with 11 bases lying between them. Germline loops: CDR1 DFQATT, CDR2 SNEGSKA (reference sequence).

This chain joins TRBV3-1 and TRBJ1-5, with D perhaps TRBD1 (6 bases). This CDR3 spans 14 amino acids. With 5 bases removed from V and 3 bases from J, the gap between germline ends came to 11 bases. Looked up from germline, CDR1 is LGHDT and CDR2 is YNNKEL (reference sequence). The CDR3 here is CASSFTGNNQPQHF. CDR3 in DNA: TGTGCCAGCAGCTTCACAGGGAACAATCAGCCCCAGCATTTT.

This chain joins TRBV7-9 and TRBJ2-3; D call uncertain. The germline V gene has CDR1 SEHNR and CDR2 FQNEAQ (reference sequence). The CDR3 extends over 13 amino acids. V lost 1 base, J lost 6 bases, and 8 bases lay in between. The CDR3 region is CASSLGVIDTQYF. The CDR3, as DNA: TGTGCCAGCAGCTTAGGGGTCATTGATACGCAGTATTTT.

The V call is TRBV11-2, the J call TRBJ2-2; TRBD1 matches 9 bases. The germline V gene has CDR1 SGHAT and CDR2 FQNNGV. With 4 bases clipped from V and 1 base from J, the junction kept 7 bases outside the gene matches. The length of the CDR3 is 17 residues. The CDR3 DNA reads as TGTGCCAGCAGCTACCCGGGACAGGGAATGAACACCGGGGAGCTGTTTTTT. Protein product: CASSYPGQGMNTGELFF.